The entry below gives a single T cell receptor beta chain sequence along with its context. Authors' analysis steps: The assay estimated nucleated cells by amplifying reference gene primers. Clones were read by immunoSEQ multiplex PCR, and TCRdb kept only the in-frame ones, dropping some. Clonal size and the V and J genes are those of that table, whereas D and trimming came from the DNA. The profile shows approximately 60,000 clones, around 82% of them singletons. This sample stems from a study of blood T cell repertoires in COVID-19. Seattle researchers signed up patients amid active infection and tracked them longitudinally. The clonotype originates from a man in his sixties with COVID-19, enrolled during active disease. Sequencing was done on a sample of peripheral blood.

The CDR3 sequence is CASSLGDRAPDTQYF. The CDR3 DNA reads as TGTGCCAGCAGCCTAGGGGACAGGGCCCCAGATACGCAGTATTTT. The chain has TRBV9 and TRBJ2-3; 9 bases match TRBD1. The trim removed 4 bases at V and 4 bases at J, leaving 7 bases unmatched. This CDR3 has 15 residues. Germline loops: CDR1 SGDLS, CDR2 YYNGEE.